One and the same sample provided the 7 T cell receptor beta chains below, sequenced in a study of blood T cell repertoires in COVID-19. Profiling relied on immunoSEQ multiplex PCR, and the TCRdb table lists in-frame clones only, not all of them. This sample carries about 48,000 clones, over 75% of them seen once, and the ten largest clones take 5.9%. Sequenced material: peripheral blood. These receptors were collected from an older woman with acute or convalescent COVID-19.

V gene TRBV4-3 combines with J gene TRBJ2-1, with 8 bases identical to TRBD1. Losses at the gene ends were 4 bases for V and 14 bases for J; bases not matched to a gene: 16. CDR1 and CDR2 from the germline V gene are LGHNA and YSLEER. This CDR3 has 15 amino acids. The CDR3 DNA reads TGCGCCAGCAGCCCCGGGCGGACAGGGCCCCCGGGGGAGTTCTTC. It yields the protein CASSPGRTGPPGEFF.

Concerning this clone itself: Other DNA sequences in the sample encode the same CDR3. J is TRBJ1-1 and V is TRBV5-1, with no clear D. The CDR3 runs 13 residues. V was clipped by 0 bases and J by 4 bases, with 7 bases between them. Germline loops: CDR1 SGHRS, CDR2 YFSETQ. The chain's CDR3 is CASSLGPGTEAFF. Here the CDR3 DNA reads TGCGCCAGCAGCTTGGGCCCGGGCACTGAAGCTTTCTTT.

CDR3 protein: CASSQAGAGANVLTF. The CDR3 nucleotides read TGTGCCAGCAGCCAAGCAGGGGCCGGGGCCAACGTCCTGACTTTC. This chain connects TRBV3-1 (or the pseudogene TRBV3-2) to TRBJ2-6; possible D gene TRBD1, 6 bases. CDR3 length: 15 residues. Trimming took 1 base from V and 4 from J, leaving 8 bases between them. From germline, CDR1 is LGHDT and CDR2 YNNKEL (reference sequence).

The V gene is TRBV3-1 (or the pseudogene TRBV3-2), the J gene TRBJ2-7, with TRBD2 as a possible D gene (5 bases). The V gene lost 4 bases and the J gene lost 5 bases, with 15 bases spanning the gap. The CDR3 extends over 14 amino acids. CDR1 is LGHDT, CDR2 YNNKEL, per germline (reference sequence). The CDR3 sequence: CASSRGLPANEQYF. The CDR3 bases are TGTGCCAGCAGCCGTGGACTCCCTGCCAACGAGCAGTACTTC.

The J gene is TRBJ1-1, the V gene TRBV5-4; the D gene is possibly TRBD1 (5 bases). The CDR3 totals 14 residues. Trimming pared 0 bases from V and 2 bases from J, leaving 8 bases between. The germline gives CDR1 SGHNT, CDR2 YYREEE (reference sequence). The CDR3 reads CASSLVGVNTEAFF. The CDR3 DNA reads as TGTGCCAGCAGCTTGGTAGGGGTTAACACTGAAGCTTTCTTT. Together with reference TRBV5-4 and TRBJ1-1, the CDR3 gives the full variable domain: ETGVTQSPTHLIKTRGQQVTLRCSSQSGHNTVSWYQQALGQGPQFIFQYYREEENGRGNFPPRFSGLQFPNYSSELNVNALELDDSALYLCASSLVGVNTEAFFGQGTRLTVV.

V and J are TRBV21-1 and TRBJ1-2. TRBV21-1 is an annotated pseudogene. The CDR3 length is 11 residues. DNA of the CDR3: TGTGCCAGCAGCCCCCCGGGGGAATTTTTCTTC. Amino acid sequence: CASSPPGEFFF.

This clone is a singleton in its sample. The chain links TRBV11-2 to TRBJ2-1, with D possibly being TRBD2 (6 bases). The CDR3 is 13 amino acids. Germline CDR1 and CDR2: SGHAT and FQNNGV. Trimming pared 5 bases from V and 5 bases from J, leaving 10 bases between. Here the CDR3 reads CASSGTGDNEQFF. In DNA, the CDR3 is TGTGCCAGCAGCGGGACTGGTGACAATGAGCAGTTCTTC.